This T cell receptor (beta chain) was captured in a study of T cell responses to AZD1222 COVID-19 vaccine. Second doses were pooled across both intervals (about 4 or about 12 weeks). The assay was immunoSEQ multiplex PCR, and TCRdb's table has in-frame clones only and misses some. The data hold around 130,000 clones, with around nine tenths observed a single time. A note on this clone: What it binds is unknown.

This CDR3 comprises 15 residues. Germline lookup yields CDR1 SNHLY and CDR2 FYNNEI. V was shortened by 7 bases and J by 1 base, with 15 bases between the two germline ends. General observations from the study: Across the whole spike, CD4 TCRs peaked at regions 160-218 and 743-854.

The origin of this receptor is an adult who received the AZD1222 COVID-19 vaccine. The chain carries TRBV2 and TRBJ2-3; D uncertain. Here the sequenced sample was peripheral blood, taken 28 days after the second AZD1222 dose. CDR3 region: CASTIGPRGTDTQYF. The CDR3 DNA is TGTGCCAGCACCATAGGGCCTAGGGGCACAGATACGCAGTATTTT.